The 26 T cell receptor beta chains given below trace back to one sample, sequenced in a study of cytomegalovirus exposure and HLA in healthy donors. The primer mix had 60 Vbeta and 13 Jbeta primers. Sequencing was performed with immunoSEQ multiplex PCR; in TCRdb, only in-frame clones are kept and a portion is missing. The table lists 200,000 or so clones, approximately 84% of them singletons, with 3.5% to 4% in the top ten. Material: PBMCs. The receptors come from a man aged 50 to 59 in good health and CMV-seronegative.

This clone was seen more than once but under ten times. The J gene is TRBJ1-2, the V gene TRBV23-1, with D perhaps TRBD1 (6 bases). TRBV23-1 is annotated as an ORF whose role is uncertain. V shed 4 bases and J shed 1 base, with 13 bases lying between them. This CDR3 is built from 15 residues. The CDR3 DNA follows: TGCGCCAGCAGTCTTCACAGGGCCTTTAACTATGGCTACACCTTC. Protein: CASSLHRAFNYGYTF.

The chain employs TRBV7-9 and TRBJ2-7; 10 nucleotides align to TRBD1. The CDR3 sequence is 15 residues long. Germline V gene lookup returns CDR1 SEHNR and CDR2 FQNEAQ (reference sequence). Trimming at V came to 5 bases and at J to 0 bases, leaving 4 bases not matched to a gene. CDR3 sequence reads: CASSPWTGGSYEQYF. The CDR3 nucleotides are TGTGCCAGCAGCCCCTGGACAGGGGGCTCCTACGAGCAGTACTTC. The whole variable domain, filled in from reference TRBV7-9 and TRBJ2-7, reads DTGVSQNPRHKITKRGQNVTFRCDPISEHNRLYWYRQTLGQGPEFLTYFQNEAQLEKSRLLSDRFSAERPKGSFSTLEIQRTEQGDSAMYLCASSPWTGGSYEQYFGPGTRLTVT.

V is TRBV11-2 and J is TRBJ2-7, with 7 bases identical to TRBD2. CDR3 size: 14 residues. Germline assignment: CDR1 SGHAT and CDR2 FQNNGV. With V trimmed by 5 bases and J by 0 bases, 4 bases remained unmatched. The CDR3 protein is CASSARGGSYEQYF. DNA for the CDR3: TGTGCCAGCAGCGCCCGCGGGGGCTCCTACGAGCAGTACTTC.

The chain joins TRBV5-1 to TRBJ1-4; D gene unclear. The ends were cut back, 1 base at V and 6 bases at J, with 13 bases in the middle. Germline CDR1 and CDR2: SGHRS and YFSETQ. CDR3 length: 15 amino acids. The CDR3 region has the DNA TGCGCCAGCAGCTTGTGGGGAGTCTCGGATGAAAAACTGTTTTTT. Translated, it gives CASSLWGVSDEKLFF.

In the case of this clone: The identical CDR3 is also encoded by other nucleotide sequences in the sample. The gene calls are TRBV7-2 and TRBJ2-1, with 9 bases lining up with TRBD1. V gave up 5 bases and J gave up 4 bases; unmatched junction bases: 9. The germline V gene has CDR1 SGHTA and CDR2 FQGNSA. This CDR3 is 16 amino acids long. Here the CDR3 reads CASSRRSGTGYNEQFF. CDR3 nucleotide sequence: TGTGCCAGCAGCCGCCGGTCCGGGACAGGGTACAATGAGCAGTTCTTC.

This clone was recorded a few times. V and J are TRBV27 and TRBJ2-7, with D possibly matching TRBD1 (6 bases). CDR3 length equals 14 residues. Per the germline V gene, CDR1 is MNHEY and CDR2 is SMNVEV (reference sequence). V lost 2 bases and J lost 3, with 11 bases in between. The DNA for the CDR3 is TGTGCCAGCAGTTTACAGTACAGGGACTACGAGCAGTACTTC. It translates to CASSLQYRDYEQYF.

The chain carries TRBV5-1 and TRBJ2-5, with TRBD1 as a possible D gene (6 bases). This CDR3 has 15 amino acids. In germline, CDR1 is SGHRS, CDR2 YFSETQ. Trimming left V 3 bases short and J 4 bases short, with 16 bases between. CDR3 amino acids: CASSYTGAGAETQYF. CDR3 bases: TGCGCCAGCAGCTATACTGGAGCAGGGGCAGAGACCCAGTACTTC.

V and J are TRBV6-5 and TRBJ2-3; D gene unclear. This CDR3 has 13 amino acids. CDR1 is MNHEY, CDR2 SVGAGI, per germline. V lost 4 bases and J lost 2, with 7 bases in between. CDR3 region: CASSSPNTDTQYF. The CDR3 bases are TGTGCCAGCAGTTCCCCAAACACAGATACGCAGTATTTT.

This rearrangement joins TRBV5-5 to TRBJ1-4; D is perhaps TRBD1 (6 bases). V shed 2 bases and J shed 6 bases, with 14 bases lying between them. Looked up from germline, CDR1 is SGHKS and CDR2 is YYEKEE (reference sequence). There are 15 residues in the CDR3. This CDR3 reads CASSFETGSDEKLFF. CDR3 nucleotide sequence: TGTGCCAGCAGCTTCGAGACAGGTTCTGATGAAAAACTGTTTTTT.

The rearrangement joins TRBV15 to TRBJ2-5; 8 positions agree with TRBD1. In germline, CDR1 is LNHNV, CDR2 YYDKDF (reference sequence). The CDR3 consists of 12 residues. J was trimmed by 13 bases and V by 5 bases; bases with no gene match: 9. The CDR3 region is CATSPNGGQAYF. The CDR3 nucleotides are TGTGCCACCAGCCCAAACGGGGGACAGGCGTACTTC.

The V and J genes are TRBV12-5 and TRBJ1-1, with D unresolved. The CDR3 extends over 13 amino acids. The germline CDR1 and CDR2 sequences are LGHNT and FRNRAP. Trimming left V 2 bases short and J 5 bases short, with 9 bases between. This CDR3 is CASGLIGRTEAFF. DNA of the CDR3: TGTGCTAGTGGTTTGATAGGGAGGACTGAAGCTTTCTTT.

This clone was seen a handful of times. The V call is TRBV6-5, the J call TRBJ2-6, with D possibly being TRBD2 (5 bases). Germline V gene data show CDR1 as MNHEY and CDR2 as SVGAGI. The V end was cut by 3 bases, the J end by 7 bases, with 10 bases between. This CDR3 region has 14 residues. CDR3 nucleotide sequence: TGTGCCAGCAGTTATGGAGGAAAAGCCAACGTCCTGACTTTC. Translation: CASSYGGKANVLTF.

This chain connects TRBV7-6 to TRBJ2-1; D call uncertain. This CDR3 region has 12 residues. Germline V gene lookup returns CDR1 SGHVS and CDR2 FNYEAQ. Between the trimmed V and J ends, which lost 5 bases and 10 bases, there was a span of 12 bases. The CDR3 spells CASSPSGGEQFF. CDR3 coding DNA: TGTGCCAGCAGCCCGAGTGGCGGCGAGCAGTTCTTC.

Only a few counts were recorded for this clone. The J gene is TRBJ2-7, the V gene TRBV19; D possibly corresponds to TRBD1 (6 bases). Deletions cut 5 bases from V and 2 bases from J, with 7 bases between. Germline V gene lookup returns CDR1 LNHDA and CDR2 SQIVND (reference sequence). This CDR3 has 12 residues. In DNA, the CDR3 is TGTGCCAGTAGTGGACAGACCTACGAGCAGTACTTC. It translates to CASSGQTYEQYF.

Only a few counts were recorded for this clone. The chain joins TRBV2 to TRBJ2-1; 8 positions match TRBD2. V was clipped by 5 bases and J by 6 bases; unmatched bases: 6. Germline-derived CDR1 and CDR2 are SNHLY and FYNNEI. This CDR3 is built from 14 residues. In nucleotides, the CDR3 is TGTGCCAGCAGTACCTCGGGGGGGCGCAATGAGCAGTTCTTC. It is translated as CASSTSGGRNEQFF.

The chain recombines TRBV6-5 with TRBJ2-2, with D hard to call. Trimming left V 6 bases short and J 6 bases short, with 11 bases between. Looked up from germline, CDR1 is MNHEY and CDR2 is SVGAGI. The CDR3 is 13 amino acids. This CDR3 is CASRSSGPGELFF. CDR3 coding DNA: TGTGCCAGCAGGTCAAGTGGGCCCGGGGAGCTGTTTTTT.

V and J are TRBV29-1 and TRBJ1-3; 7 bases agree with TRBD1. J lost 4 bases, V lost 3 bases, and 6 bases had no gene match. The germline CDR1 and CDR2 sequences are SQVTM and ANQGSEA. CDR3 size: 14 residues. The DNA for the CDR3 is TGCAGCGTTGAGGCGACAGGGTACGGAAACACCATATATTTT. Translated: CSVEATGYGNTIYF.

Note on this clone: The same CDR3 can be traced to other DNA sequences in this sample. CDR3 nucleotides: TGTGCCAGCAGTGAAAATGGGCGAGATCAGCCCCAGCATTTT. This translates into CASSENGRDQPQHF. The chain has TRBV6-1 and TRBJ1-5; no firm D call. Germline V gives CDR1 MNHNS, CDR2 SASEGT. The V end was cut by 2 bases, the J end by 5 bases, with 10 bases between. CDR3 size: 14 residues.

This chain connects TRBV5-8 to TRBJ1-2; 8 nucleotides match TRBD1. V lost 3 bases to trimming and J lost 8 bases; unmatched junction nucleotides: 6. This CDR3 has 13 residues. Germline-derived CDR1 and CDR2 are SGHTS and YDEGEE. The CDR3, as DNA: TGTGCCAGCAGCTCTATGGACAGGGAAGGCTACACCTTC. Its protein product is CASSSMDREGYTF. The full variable domain, in which reference TRBV5-8 and TRBJ1-2 provide the parts outside the CDR3, is EAGVTQSPTHLIKTRGQQATLRCSPISGHTSVYWYQQALGLGLQFLLWYDEGEERNRGNFPPRFSGRQFPNYSSELNVNALELEDSALYLCASSSMDREGYTFGSGTRLTVV.

The genes are TRBV5-1 and TRBJ1-1; possible D gene TRBD1, 5 bases. The germline V and J ends were trimmed by 3 bases and 0 bases, with 9 bases remaining between them. The CDR3 extends over 14 amino acids. Germline-derived CDR1 and CDR2 are SGHRS and YFSETQ. The CDR3 sequence: CASSSGHMNTEAFF. As DNA, the CDR3 is TGCGCCAGCAGCTCAGGGCATATGAACACTGAAGCTTTCTTT.

The V and J genes are TRBV5-5 and TRBJ2-1; no reliable D call. From germline, CDR1 is SGHKS and CDR2 YYEKEE (reference sequence). V lost 2 bases and J lost 10, with 25 bases in between. The CDR3 is 17 residues long. Written as DNA, the CDR3 is TGTGCCAGCAGCTTTTGGGCCACGCAGGTCTCGTGGATCGAGCAGTTCTTC. It yields the protein CASSFWATQVSWIEQFF.

The chain joins TRBV6-5 to TRBJ1-5; no definite D call. V lost 6 bases and J 1 base, leaving 13 bases between the germline ends. Germline lookup yields CDR1 MNHEY and CDR2 SVGAGI. This CDR3 has 15 residues. CDR3 loop: CASRALRISNQPQHF. CDR3 nucleotide sequence: TGTGCCAGCAGAGCCCTGAGGATAAGCAATCAGCCCCAGCATTTT.

The CDR3 bases are TGTGCCAGCAGTCCTACCGACAGGGGCCATGGCTACACCTTC. Translation: CASSPTDRGHGYTF. V is TRBV27 and J is TRBJ1-2; 8 nucleotides line up with TRBD1. The germline CDR1 and CDR2 sequences are MNHEY and SMNVEV (reference sequence). The CDR3 runs 14 residues. V dropped 5 bases and J dropped 6; count of bases not matched to a gene: 8.

The V and J genes are TRBV5-1 and TRBJ2-3; a weak D match, TRBD2 (6 bases). V shed 4 bases and J shed 5 bases, with 14 bases lying between them. CDR1 is SGHRS and CDR2 is YFSETQ in the germline V gene. This CDR3 has 14 amino acids. DNA for the CDR3: TGCGCCAGCAGCGTGGGACTCCCCCTAGATACGCAGTATTTT. Encoded protein: CASSVGLPLDTQYF.

In this sample, this clone turned up once. The chain is built from TRBV5-4 and TRBJ2-7, with D possibly being TRBD2 (6 bases). Trimming cost V 2 bases and J 2 bases, with 14 bases left between them. CDR3 length equals 15 residues. Germline CDR1 is SGHNT and CDR2 is YYREEE (reference sequence). For the CDR3, the DNA is TGTGCCAGCAGCTTCCCCGGGACTTCTACCTACGAGCAGTACTTC. As protein: CASSFPGTSTYEQYF.

The chain joins TRBV6-5 to TRBJ1-2, with a tentative D call TRBD1 (6 bases). Between the trimmed V and J ends, which lost 2 bases and 5 bases, there was a span of 9 bases. Germline CDR1 MNHEY, CDR2 SVGAGI. The CDR3 has 13 amino acids. CDR3 sequence: CASSYGTFYGYTF. The CDR3, as DNA: TGTGCCAGCAGTTACGGGACATTTTATGGCTACACCTTC.